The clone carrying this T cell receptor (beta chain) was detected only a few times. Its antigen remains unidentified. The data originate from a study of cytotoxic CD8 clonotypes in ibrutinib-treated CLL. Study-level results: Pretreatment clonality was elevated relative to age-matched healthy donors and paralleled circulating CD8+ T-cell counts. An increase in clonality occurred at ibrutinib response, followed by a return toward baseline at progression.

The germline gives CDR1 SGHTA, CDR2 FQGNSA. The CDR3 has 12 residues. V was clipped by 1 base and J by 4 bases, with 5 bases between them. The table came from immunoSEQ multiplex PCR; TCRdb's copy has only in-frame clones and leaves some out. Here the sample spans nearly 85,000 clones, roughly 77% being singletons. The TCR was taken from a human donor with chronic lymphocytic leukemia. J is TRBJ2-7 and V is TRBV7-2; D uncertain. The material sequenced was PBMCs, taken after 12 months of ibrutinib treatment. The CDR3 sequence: CASSLDKYEQYF. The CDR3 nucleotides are TGTGCCAGCAGCTTAGACAAGTACGAGCAGTACTTC. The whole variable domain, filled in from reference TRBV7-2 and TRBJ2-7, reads GAGVSQSPSNKVTEKGKDVELRCDPISGHTALYWYRQSLGQGLEFLIYFQGNSAPDKSGLPSDRFSAERTGGSVSTLTIQRTQQEDSAVYLCASSLDKYEQYFGPGTRLTVT.